The T cell receptor beta chain under discussion was sequenced for a study of T cell responses to AZD1222 COVID-19 vaccine. This clone was detected a few times. The CDR3 extends over 13 amino acids. Germline V gene data show CDR1 as MNHEY and CDR2 as SVGAGI. V was shortened by 7 bases and J by 1 base, with 10 bases between the two germline ends. Measured with immunoSEQ multiplex PCR; TCRdb has only the in-frame clones, and not every one. The sample includes over 130,000 clones, 89% of them seen just once. The chain has TRBV6-5 and TRBJ1-1; the D is unclear. The sample consisted of peripheral blood, taken on day 0 of AZD1222 vaccination. This sequence originates from an adult in good health. This CDR3 is CASTQTENTEAFF. CDR3 nucleotide sequence: TGTGCCAGCACCCAAACAGAGAACACTGAAGCTTTCTTT.